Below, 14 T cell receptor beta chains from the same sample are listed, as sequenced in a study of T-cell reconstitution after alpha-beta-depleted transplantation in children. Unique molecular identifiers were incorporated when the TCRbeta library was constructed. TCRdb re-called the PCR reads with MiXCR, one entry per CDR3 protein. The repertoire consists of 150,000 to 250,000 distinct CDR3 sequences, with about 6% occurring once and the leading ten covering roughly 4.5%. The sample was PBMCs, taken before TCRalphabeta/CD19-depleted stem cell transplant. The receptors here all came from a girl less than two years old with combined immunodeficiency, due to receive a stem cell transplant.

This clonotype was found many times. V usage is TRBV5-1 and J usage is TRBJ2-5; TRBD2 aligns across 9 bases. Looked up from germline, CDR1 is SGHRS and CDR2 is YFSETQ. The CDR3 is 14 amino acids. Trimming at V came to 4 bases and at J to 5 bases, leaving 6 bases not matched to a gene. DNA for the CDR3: TGCGCCAGCAGCCTGGGACTAGCCCGTGAGACCCAGTACTTC. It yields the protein CASSLGLARETQYF.

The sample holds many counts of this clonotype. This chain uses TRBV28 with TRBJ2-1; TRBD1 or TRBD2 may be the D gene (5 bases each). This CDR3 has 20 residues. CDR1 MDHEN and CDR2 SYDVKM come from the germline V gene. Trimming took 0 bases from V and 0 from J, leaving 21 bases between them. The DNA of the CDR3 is TGTGCCAGCAGTTTATGGGGCGAGGGGATCCCTGGATACTCCTACAATGAGCAGTTCTTC. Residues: CASSLWGEGIPGYSYNEQFF.

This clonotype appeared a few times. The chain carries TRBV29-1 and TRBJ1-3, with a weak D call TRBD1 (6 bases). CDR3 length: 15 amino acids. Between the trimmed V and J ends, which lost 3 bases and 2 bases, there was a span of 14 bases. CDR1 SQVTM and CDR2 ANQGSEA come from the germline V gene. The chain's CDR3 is CSVDATAGAGNTIYF. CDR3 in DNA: TGCAGCGTTGACGCGACCGCAGGGGCTGGAAACACCATATATTTT.

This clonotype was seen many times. The CDR3 protein is CSARGGHGTDTQYF. The CDR3, as DNA: TGCAGTGCTAGAGGGGGACACGGCACAGATACGCAGTATTTT. This chain uses TRBV20-1 with TRBJ2-3; perhaps TRBD1 as D (6 bases). Trimming stripped 1 base from V and 1 base from J, with 9 bases between. This CDR3 comprises 14 residues. Germline CDR1 DFQATT, CDR2 SNEGSKA (reference sequence).

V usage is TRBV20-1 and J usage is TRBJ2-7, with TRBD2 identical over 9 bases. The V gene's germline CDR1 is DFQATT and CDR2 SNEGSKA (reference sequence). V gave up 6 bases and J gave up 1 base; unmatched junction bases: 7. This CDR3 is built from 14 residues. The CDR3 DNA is TGCAGTGCCATCCAGCTAGCGGGGTCCTACGAGCAGTACTTC. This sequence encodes CSAIQLAGSYEQYF.

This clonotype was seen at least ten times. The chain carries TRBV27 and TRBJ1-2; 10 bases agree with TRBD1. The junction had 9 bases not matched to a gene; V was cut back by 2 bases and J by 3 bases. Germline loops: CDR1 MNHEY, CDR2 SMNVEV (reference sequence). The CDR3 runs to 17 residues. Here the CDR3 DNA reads TGTGCCAGCAGTTTAACCGGGACAGGGGTTCCGTACTATGGCTACACCTTC. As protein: CASSLTGTGVPYYGYTF.

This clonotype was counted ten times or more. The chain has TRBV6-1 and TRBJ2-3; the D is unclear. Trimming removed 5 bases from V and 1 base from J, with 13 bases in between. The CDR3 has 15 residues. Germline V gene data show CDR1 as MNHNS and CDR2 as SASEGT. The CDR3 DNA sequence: TGTGCCAGCAGTCTTCAACCCGAAGGCACAGATACGCAGTATTTT. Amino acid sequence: CASSLQPEGTDTQYF.

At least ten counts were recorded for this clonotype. In nucleotides, the CDR3 is TGTGCCAGCAGCTGGAGGACTAGCGGGGGGGCCCACAATGAGCAGTTCTTC. This codes for CASSWRTSGGAHNEQFF. The chain links TRBV7-8 to TRBJ2-1, with TRBD2 matching over 15 bases. Looked up from germline, CDR1 is SGHVS and CDR2 is FQNEAQ. V trimming: 4 bases; J trimming: 5 bases; junction bases outside the gene matches: 6. The CDR3 extends over 17 amino acids.

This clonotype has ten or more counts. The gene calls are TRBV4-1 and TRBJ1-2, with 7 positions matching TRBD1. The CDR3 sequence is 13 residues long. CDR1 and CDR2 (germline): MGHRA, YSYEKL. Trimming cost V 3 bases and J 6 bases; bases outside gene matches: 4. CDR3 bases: TGCGCCAGCAGCCAGGGGGACAGCCATGGCTACACCTTC. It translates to CASSQGDSHGYTF.

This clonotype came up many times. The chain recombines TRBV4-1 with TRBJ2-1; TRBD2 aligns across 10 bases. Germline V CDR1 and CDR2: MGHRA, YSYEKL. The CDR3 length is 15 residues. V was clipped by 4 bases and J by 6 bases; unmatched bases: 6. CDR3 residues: CASSLLAGVTNEQFF. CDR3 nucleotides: TGCGCCAGCAGCCTGCTAGCGGGAGTCACCAATGAGCAGTTCTTC.

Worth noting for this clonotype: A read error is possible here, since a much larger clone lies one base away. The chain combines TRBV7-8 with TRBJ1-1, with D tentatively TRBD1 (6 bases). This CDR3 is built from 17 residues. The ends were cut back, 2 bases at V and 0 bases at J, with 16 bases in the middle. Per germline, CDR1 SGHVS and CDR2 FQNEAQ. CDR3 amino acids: CASSLLRGQGMNTEAFF. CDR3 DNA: TGTGCCAGCAGCTTACTTCGGGGGCAGGGGATGAACACTGAAGCTTTCTTT.

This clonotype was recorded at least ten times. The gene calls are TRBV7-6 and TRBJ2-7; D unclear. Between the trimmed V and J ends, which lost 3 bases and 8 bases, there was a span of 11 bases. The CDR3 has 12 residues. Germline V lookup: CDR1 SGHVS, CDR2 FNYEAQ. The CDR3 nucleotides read TGTGCCAGCAGCTTTATCATTGGCAAGCAGTACTTC. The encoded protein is CASSFIIGKQYF.

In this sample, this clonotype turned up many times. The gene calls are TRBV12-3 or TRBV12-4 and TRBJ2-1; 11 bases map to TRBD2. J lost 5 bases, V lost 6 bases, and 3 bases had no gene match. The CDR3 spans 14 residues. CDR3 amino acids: CASSQLAGDNEQFF. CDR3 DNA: TGTGCCAGCAGCCAACTAGCGGGGGACAATGAGCAGTTCTTC.

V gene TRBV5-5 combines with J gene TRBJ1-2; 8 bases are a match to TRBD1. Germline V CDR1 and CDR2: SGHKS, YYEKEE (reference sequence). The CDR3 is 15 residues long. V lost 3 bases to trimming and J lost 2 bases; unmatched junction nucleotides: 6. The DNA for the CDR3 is TGTGCCAGCAGCTCAACCCGACAGGGGAACTATGGCTACACCTTC. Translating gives CASSSTRQGNYGYTF. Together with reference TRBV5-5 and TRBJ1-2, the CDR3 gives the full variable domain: DAGVTQSPTHLIKTRGQQVTLRCSPISGHKSVSWYQQVLGQGPQFIFQYYEKEERGRGNFPDRFSARQFPNYSSELNVNALLLGDSALYLCASSSTRQGNYGYTFGSGTRLTVV.